The 28 T cell receptor beta chains listed next were all sequenced from one sample in a study of neurological immune-mediated disorders. TCRdb independently ran MiXCR on the 5' RACE reads; one entry per CDR3 protein. The table has about 24,000 distinct CDR3 sequences, 13% seen once. Material for sequencing was PBMCs. The receptor set was obtained from a middle-aged woman with HTLV-1-associated myelopathy (HAM/TSP).

This clonotype has ten or more counts. The rearrangement links TRBV3-1 to TRBJ1-2; possible D gene TRBD1, 6 bases. There are 15 residues in the CDR3. Between the trimmed V and J ends, which lost 2 bases and 5 bases, there was a span of 15 bases. Germline CDR1 reads LGHDT; CDR2 reads YNNKEL (reference sequence). DNA for the CDR3: TGTGCCAGCAGCCAAAACTTACAGGGAGGATATGGCTACACCTTC. As protein: CASSQNLQGGYGYTF.

The chain links TRBV20-1 to TRBJ1-1, with 7 nucleotides matching TRBD1. The CDR3 spans 13 residues. The germline gives CDR1 DFQATT, CDR2 SNEGSKA (reference sequence). The CDR3 nucleotides are TGCAGGGCCAATGGGACAGCGAACACTGAAGCTTTCTTT. Translating it yields CRANGTANTEAFF.

This clonotype came up many times. V and J are TRBV20-1 and TRBJ2-5, with TRBD1 identical over 7 bases. CDR3 length: 14 residues. V dropped 6 bases and J dropped 2; count of bases not matched to a gene: 9. The V gene's germline CDR1 is DFQATT and CDR2 SNEGSKA (reference sequence). The CDR3 here is CSARQGLEQETQYF. DNA for the CDR3: TGCAGTGCCCGACAGGGATTAGAACAAGAGACCCAGTACTTC.

Note on this clonotype: This sequence may be a read error, since a much larger clone differs from it by one base. Given the absence of the conserved phenylalanine or tryptophan at the CDR3 end, a read error is likely. The J gene is TRBJ2-5, the V gene TRBV20-1, with D uncertain. The ends were cut back, 1 base at V and 2 bases at J, with 8 bases in the middle. This CDR3 spans 13 amino acids. Looked up from germline, CDR1 is DFQATT and CDR2 is SNEGSKA (reference sequence). The CDR3 is CSARAGSQETQYC. In DNA, the CDR3 is TGCAGTGCTAGAGCAGGATCGCAAGAGACCCAGTACTGC.

This clonotype was detected ten times or more. The rearrangement links TRBV20-1 to TRBJ2-1; D is ambiguous. This CDR3 contains 14 residues. The V end was cut by 2 bases, the J end by 2 bases, with 10 bases between. Germline CDR1 DFQATT, CDR2 SNEGSKA (reference sequence). The CDR3 bases are TGCAGTGCTAGAAAGTTCGGTACCTACAATGAGCAGTTCTTC. Protein: CSARKFGTYNEQFF.

This clonotype was seen repeatedly, ten times or more. The V gene is TRBV6-2 or TRBV6-3, the J gene TRBJ1-1; 10 bases are a match to TRBD1. The CDR3 contains 16 residues. V was clipped by 4 bases and J by 3 bases; unmatched bases: 8. Germline V lookup: CDR1 MNHEY, CDR2 SVGEGT. Here the CDR3 reads CASSWLPGTGDTEAFF. CDR3 nucleotides: TGTGCCAGCAGTTGGCTGCCCGGGACAGGGGACACTGAAGCTTTCTTT.

This clonotype has ten or more counts. This rearrangement joins TRBV12-3 or TRBV12-4 to TRBJ2-1, with TRBD2 identical over 9 bases. This CDR3 has 15 amino acids. With 2 bases clipped from V and 5 bases from J, the junction kept 4 bases outside the gene matches. CDR3 DNA sequence: TGTGCCAGCAGTTTACGGCTAGCGGGGAACAATGAGCAGTTCTTC. Translating gives CASSLRLAGNNEQFF.

This clonotype was found many times. The rearrangement links TRBV6-5 to TRBJ1-4; D perhaps matches TRBD1 (6 bases). This CDR3 is built from 13 residues. Germline lookup yields CDR1 MNHEY and CDR2 SVGAGI. The V gene lost 4 bases and the J gene lost 5 bases, with 8 bases spanning the gap. Here the CDR3 DNA reads TGTGCCAGCAGTTTTGACAGGAATGAAAAACTGTTTTTT. Its translation: CASSFDRNEKLFF.

This clonotype was recorded at least ten times. The chain has TRBV24-1 and TRBJ1-2, with D perhaps matching TRBD1 (5 bases). The CDR3 extends over 13 amino acids. Germline CDR1 KGHDR, CDR2 SFDVKD. V was trimmed by 6 bases and J by 0 bases, leaving 7 bases between them. CDR3 bases: TGTGCCACCAGTCTAGGGGCTAACTATGGCTACACCTTC. Translation: CATSLGANYGYTF.

The sample holds a few counts of this clonotype. The gene calls are TRBV6-1 and TRBJ2-3, with D possibly TRBD1 on 6 matching bases. Trimming took 6 bases from V and 3 from J, leaving 10 bases between them. CDR1 is MNHNS and CDR2 is SASEGT in the germline V gene. This CDR3 contains 13 residues. In nucleotides, the CDR3 is TGTGCCAGCAGGGACAGATTTACAGATACGCAGTATTTT. Its protein is CASRDRFTDTQYF.

Comments on this clonotype: As the CDR3 is not closed by the conserved phenylalanine or tryptophan, this likely results from a read error. The DNA is left out, because the CDR3 cannot be placed on it with certainty; the CDR3 is given as TCRdb lists it. The CDR3 loop is CASSRLDMNTEALL. The V and J genes are TRBV6-5 and TRBJ1-1. Germline assignment: CDR1 MNHEY and CDR2 SVGAGI. From its first to its last residue, the CDR3 has 14 amino acids.

This clonotype was seen at least ten times. This chain links TRBV5-5 with TRBJ2-7; D gene uncertain. Per the germline V gene, CDR1 is SGHKS and CDR2 is YYEKEE (reference sequence). V dropped 0 bases and J dropped 2 bases, with 9 bases sitting between them. This CDR3 comprises 14 residues. CDR3 DNA: TGTGCCAGCAGCTTGGAGGGATCCCCCTACGAGCAGTACTTC. Protein: CASSLEGSPYEQYF.

This clonotype was detected ten times or more. J is TRBJ1-2 and V is TRBV20-1; the D gene is possibly TRBD1 (5 bases). Looked up from germline, CDR1 is DFQATT and CDR2 is SNEGSKA (reference sequence). The CDR3 spans 13 residues. V lost 6 bases and J 4 bases, leaving 15 bases between the germline ends. The CDR3 nucleotides read TGCAGTGCCCCCTCTATGGGGGGCTATGGCTACACCTTC. It specifies CSAPSMGGYGYTF.

In its sample, this clonotype was seen many times. The chain joins TRBV5-1 to TRBJ1-1, with TRBD1 matching over 12 bases. The ends lost 4 bases at V and 8 bases at J; junction bases unmatched: 6. Germline-derived CDR1 and CDR2 are SGHRS and YFSETQ. The CDR3 extends over 14 amino acids. CDR3 DNA: TGCGCCAGCAGCACCGGGACAGGGGGCTTGGAAGCTTTCTTT. Protein: CASSTGTGGLEAFF.

This clonotype was recorded many times. CDR3 sequence: CASSRQGAGETQYF. In DNA, the CDR3 is TGTGCCAGCAGCCGACAGGGGGCGGGGGAGACCCAGTACTTC. The rearrangement joins TRBV7-9 to TRBJ2-5; the match to TRBD1 covers 10 bases. The V and J ends lost 5 bases and 5 bases, in that order; junction bases with no gene match: 5. Germline CDR1 and CDR2: SEHNR and FQNEAQ (reference sequence). The CDR3 extends over 14 amino acids.

At least ten counts were recorded for this clonotype. The chain couples TRBV5-1 to TRBJ2-7, with TRBD1 identical over 9 bases. With V trimmed by 1 base and J by 5 bases, 1 base remained unmatched. Germline CDR1 reads SGHRS; CDR2 reads YFSETQ. CDR3 length: 13 residues. The CDR3 here is CASSLTGGNEQYF. In DNA, the CDR3 is TGCGCCAGCAGCTTGACAGGGGGCAACGAGCAGTACTTC.

This clonotype has a count of ten or more. The rearrangement uses TRBV15 and TRBJ1-2; 8 bases align to TRBD1. This CDR3 is 15 amino acids long. Germline values: CDR1 LNHNV, CDR2 YYDKDF (reference sequence). Trimming cost V 1 base and J 6 bases; bases outside gene matches: 7. CDR3 residues: CATSRVGTGGHGYTF. The DNA of the CDR3 is TGTGCCACCAGCAGAGTTGGAACAGGGGGACATGGCTACACCTTC. The whole variable domain, filled in from reference TRBV15 and TRBJ1-2, reads DAMVIQNPRYQVTQFGKPVTLSCSQTLNHNVMYWYQQKSSQAPKLLFHYYDKDFNNEADTPDNFQSRRPNTSFCFLDIRSPGLGDTAMYLCATSRVGTGGHGYTFGSGTRLTVV.

The chain links TRBV11-2 to TRBJ2-1; possibly TRBD2 for D (7 bases). Germline V gives CDR1 SGHAT, CDR2 FQNNGV. This CDR3 region has 15 residues. Trimming cost V 2 bases and J 7 bases, with 15 bases left between them. The CDR3 protein is CASSLSWGGRNEQFF. CDR3 nucleotide sequence: TGTGCCAGCAGCTTATCATGGGGGGGCCGGAATGAGCAGTTCTTC.

This clonotype was seen ten or more times. This chain links TRBV14 with TRBJ1-1; the D is unclear. The CDR3 sequence is 12 residues long. The germline gives CDR1 SGHDN, CDR2 FVKESK. The ends were cut back, 2 bases at V and 5 bases at J, with 6 bases in the middle. The CDR3 sequence: CASSQLGTEAFF. CDR3 sequence (DNA): TGTGCCAGCAGCCAATTGGGGACTGAAGCTTTCTTT.

There are many counts of this clonotype. The gene calls are TRBV29-1 and TRBJ1-4; D ambiguous. This CDR3 comprises 15 residues. V gave up 0 bases and J gave up 8 bases, with 16 bases separating them. The germline CDR1 and CDR2 sequences are SQVTM and ANQGSEA. CDR3 nucleotide sequence: TGCAGCGTTGAAGACCTTGGCCTCGTAGGGGAAAAACTGTTTTTT. Residues: CSVEDLGLVGEKLFF.

The table lists this clonotype with many counts. The V and J genes are TRBV11-2 and TRBJ1-6, with 8 bases fitting TRBD1. The CDR3 extends over 15 amino acids. The J segment lost 8 bases and the V segment lost 0 bases, leaving 3 bases of the junction unmatched. Germline V gene lookup returns CDR1 SGHAT and CDR2 FQNNGV. CDR3 amino acids: CASSLEAGGYSPLHF. CDR3 sequence (DNA): TGTGCCAGCAGCTTAGAGGCAGGGGGCTATTCACCCCTCCACTTT.

At least ten counts were recorded for this clonotype. The rearrangement uses TRBV20-1 and TRBJ1-2; TRBD1 agrees at 8 bases. V lost 4 bases to trimming and J lost 3 bases; unmatched junction nucleotides: 13. Germline V gives CDR1 DFQATT, CDR2 SNEGSKA (reference sequence). CDR3 size: 16 residues. CDR3 region: CSATRDRSNPYYGYTF. The CDR3 DNA follows: TGCAGTGCTACGCGGGACAGGAGTAACCCTTACTATGGCTACACCTTC.

This chain links TRBV7-8 with TRBJ2-1, with 9 bases lining up with TRBD1. CDR1 and CDR2 from the germline V gene are SGHVS and FQNEAQ. The CDR3 covers 13 residues. Germline trimming cut 8 bases from V and 9 bases from J; bases unmatched to any gene: 8. Written as DNA, the CDR3 is TGTGCCAGCTTAGTTGGGACAGGGAGTGAGCAGTTCTTC. Translated: CASLVGTGSEQFF.

This chain connects TRBV7-8 to TRBJ2-3; D gene unclear. The germline gives CDR1 SGHVS, CDR2 FQNEAQ. Trimming shortened V by 1 base and J by 5 bases, and 13 bases separated the two germline ends. The length of the CDR3 is 15 residues. The CDR3, as DNA: TGTGCCAGCAGCTTAGATTTGGGGTGTATAGATACGCAGTATTTT. This gives the protein CASSLDLGCIDTQYF. Looking up the rest from reference TRBV7-8 and TRBJ2-3 gives the full variable domain: GAGVSQSPRYKVAKRGQDVALRCDPISGHVSLFWYQQALGQGPEFLTYFQNEAQLDKSGLPSDRFFAERPEGSVSTLKIQRTQQEDSAVYLCASSLDLGCIDTQYFGPGTRLTVL.

This clonotype was seen ten or more times. This chain joins TRBV10-3 and TRBJ2-3; D unresolved. The CDR3 consists of 16 residues. The germline V and J ends were trimmed by 0 bases and 3 bases, with 13 bases remaining between them. Germline assignment: CDR1 ENHRY and CDR2 SYGVKD. Written as DNA, the CDR3 is TGTGCCATCAGTGAGTCGACGGGTGGTAAGACAGATACGCAGTATTTT. Translation gives CAISESTGGKTDTQYF.

This clonotype was counted at least ten times. The chain links TRBV20-1 to TRBJ2-1; D tentatively reads TRBD1 or TRBD2 (5 bases each). The V gene lost 5 bases and the J gene lost 8 bases, with 19 bases spanning the gap. CDR3 length equals 14 residues. Germline CDR1 is DFQATT and CDR2 is SNEGSKA (reference sequence). CDR3 coding DNA: TGCAGTGCTCCACCGGGACCGAGGCTTGATGAGCAGTTCTTC. Protein: CSAPPGPRLDEQFF.

This clonotype was counted many times. The V gene is TRBV6-1, the J gene TRBJ1-1, with a possible D match to TRBD1 (6 bases). The CDR3 spans 20 residues. The V gene lost 5 bases and the J gene lost 2 bases, with 30 bases spanning the gap. Looked up from germline, CDR1 is MNHNS and CDR2 is SASEGT. The CDR3 loop is CASSPQGISGLLHFNTEAFF. In nucleotides, the CDR3 is TGTGCCAGCAGTCCACAGGGTATTAGCGGACTCCTACACTTCAACACTGAAGCTTTCTTT.

The V and J genes are TRBV7-2 and TRBJ2-7, with a weak D call TRBD2 (6 bases). The V and J ends lost 10 bases and 4 bases respectively, with 23 bases between them. This CDR3 region has 15 residues. From germline, CDR1 is SGHTA and CDR2 FQGNSA. Here the CDR3 DNA reads TGTGCCATCATCCCGCAGCGGGCGGCCTATTACGAGCAGTACTTC. Translating it yields CAIIPQRAAYYEQYF.